This is a list of T cell receptor beta chains from one sample in a study of CXCR3 chemokines and chemotherapy response in bladder cancer. Using its own MiXCR run on the PCR reads, TCRdb lists one record per CDR3 protein. This repertoire shows over a thousand distinct CDR3 sequences, approximately 20% found once; its top ten account for roughly 40%. Sampling took place from a patient whose treatment included neoadjuvant chemotherapy. The receptors were sampled from a human donor with bladder cancer that did not respond to neoadjuvant chemotherapy. CDR3s include the opening cysteine and the closing phenylalanine or tryptophan. A D gene is named only where the DNA matches it firmly. Clone size is not always given. Where it is, it says once, few, many or a class for expanded clones.

D,J,V,size,CDR3,DNA
TRBD1,TRBJ1-1,TRBV20-1,many,CSARDRGRGVGEAFF,TGCAGTGCTAGGGACAGGGGGCGGGGGGTCGGTGAAGCTTTCTTT
TRBD2,TRBJ2-5,TRBV9,many,CASSVSYTSGGETQYF,TGTGCCAGCAGCGTTTCCTACACTAGCGGGGGAGAGACCCAGTACTTC
.,TRBJ2-7,TRBV19,medium-sized,CASSAGRGAGQKQYF,TGTGCCAGTAGTGCGGGTCGGGGAGCCGGTCAGAAGCAGTACTTC
.,TRBJ1-3,TRBV12-3/TRBV12-4,many,CASRQEGAGNTIYF,TGTGCCAGCAGACAAGAGGGGGCTGGAAACACCATATATTTT
.,TRBJ2-3,TRBV6-5,.,CASSSGPGRVTDTQYF,TGTGCCAGCAGTTCGGGTCCGGGACGGGTCACAGATACGCAGTATTTT
TRBD1,TRBJ1-2,TRBV6-5,.,CASRGTGSNYGYTF,TGTGCCAGCAGGGGGACAGGGTCTAACTATGGCTACACCTTC
TRBD2,TRBJ2-1,TRBV19,medium-sized,CASSIAPSGGAYEQFF,TGTGCCAGTAGTATAGCCCCGTCGGGGGGGGCCTATGAGCAGTTCTTC
TRBD1,TRBJ1-1,TRBV5-4,medium-sized,CASTVTGETEAFF,TGTGCCAGCACCGTTACAGGGGAAACTGAAGCTTTCTTT
.,TRBJ1-5,TRBV10-3,many,CAIRAGSNQPQHF,TGTGCCATTAGGGCGGGTAGCAATCAGCCCCAGCATTTT
.,TRBJ2-1,TRBV24-1,medium-sized,CATSDRDDEQFF,TGTGCCACCAGTGACAGGGACGATGAGCAGTTCTTC
.,TRBJ1-1,TRBV6-1,large,CASSPWVKGGNTEAFF,TGTGCCAGTAGCCCTTGGGTCAAGGGTGGGAACACTGAAGCTTTCTTT
.,TRBJ1-4,TRBV12-3/TRBV12-4,many,CASSPHSGTNEKLFF,TGTGCCAGCAGTCCCCACTCGGGAACTAATGAAAAACTGTTTTTT
TRBD1,TRBJ1-1,TRBV6-1,medium-sized,CASSEQGTGGEAFF,TGTGCCAGCAGTGAACAGGGGACAGGGGGTGAAGCTTTCTTT
.,TRBJ2-5,TRBV5-5,few,CASSLAAALLQETQYF,TGTGCCAGCAGCCTGGCGGCAGCGCTTCTCCAAGAGACCCAGTACTTC
.,TRBJ1-5,TRBV20-1,many,CSASSEGTSDQPQHF,TGCAGTGCTTCCAGCGAAGGGACCTCGGATCAGCCCCAGCATTTT
TRBD1,TRBJ1-5,TRBV7-9,many,CASSLETLGQGHNQPQHF,TGTGCCAGCAGCTTAGAGACCCTAGGACAGGGTCACAATCAGCCCCAGCATTTT
TRBD1,TRBJ2-7,TRBV20-1,many,CSATSPGQGSYEQYF,TGCAGTGCGACATCCCCGGGACAGGGTTCCTACGAGCAGTACTTC
.,TRBJ2-6,TRBV27,few,CASSLAGANVLTF,TGTGCCAGCAGTTTAGCGGGGGCCAACGTCCTGACTTTC
TRBD1,TRBJ1-1,TRBV24-1,large,CATSDLTGVQGTEAFF,TGTGCCACCAGTGACTTGACAGGGGTACAAGGAACTGAAGCTTTCTTT
TRBD1,TRBJ1-1,TRBV18,.,CASSPGTANTEAFF,TGTGCCAGCTCACCCGGGACAGCTAACACTGAAGCTTTCTTT